This TCR beta chain emerged from a study of neurological immune-mediated disorders. This clonotype was recorded at least ten times. This may be a read error, as it is one base from a much larger clone. Each TCR transcript was tagged with a 10-nucleotide random UMI during 5'RACE. A single record per CDR3 protein comes from TCRdb applying MiXCR to the 5' RACE reads. The data contain approximately 39,000 distinct CDR3 sequences, 7% to 8.5% of them singletons. V was clipped by 6 bases and J by 7 bases, with 21 bases between them. The germline V gene encodes CDR1 DFQATT and CDR2 SNEGSKA (reference sequence). The CDR3 runs to 15 residues. The T cells used for sorted libraries numbered 750,000 to 1,000,000, either CD4+ or CD8+.

The material sequenced was CD4+ T cells from blood. The chain links TRBV20-1 to TRBJ2-2, with a weak D call TRBD2 (5 bases). The receptor's source is a man aged 45-65 years in good health. The CDR3 bases are TGCAGTGCCCGTGCCTCGGGCGACGGGGTCGGGGAGCTGTTTTTT. This sequence encodes CSARASGDGVGELFF.